These 8 T cell receptor beta chains share one sample of origin, sequenced in a study of cytomegalovirus exposure and HLA in healthy donors. The PCR used 60 Vbeta and 13 Jbeta primers. The data were produced by immunoSEQ multiplex PCR, yet TCRdb's version contains in-frame clones alone and is incomplete. The sample includes some 200,000 clones, around 86% of them seen just once. Sequencing input: PBMCs. These receptors came from a woman in her thirties or forties in good health and CMV-seronegative.

This chain connects TRBV4-2 to TRBJ2-2, with 8 bases fitting TRBD2. The CDR3 has 16 amino acids. Per the germline V gene, CDR1 is LGHNA and CDR2 is YNFKEQ. J lost 3 bases, V lost 2 bases, and 5 bases had no gene match. The CDR3: CASSQWSGSDTGELFF. CDR3 in DNA: TGTGCCAGCAGCCAATGGAGCGGGAGCGACACCGGGGAGCTGTTTTTT.

The DNA of the CDR3 is TGTGCCAGCAGCTTAGTTCGTCTATCGGGCTATGGCTACACCTTC. Protein sequence: CASSLVRLSGYGYTF. The V call is TRBV7-2, the J call TRBJ1-2; D gene ambiguous. The length of the CDR3 is 15 residues. Per germline, CDR1 SGHTA and CDR2 FQGNSA. V lost 1 base, J lost 4 bases, and 13 bases lay in between.

This clone came up a few times. The CDR3 loop is CASSSGRGLYEQYF. The CDR3 DNA reads as TGTGCCAGCAGCTCCGGGAGGGGGCTATACGAGCAGTACTTC. The chain joins TRBV7-9 to TRBJ2-7; perhaps TRBD2 as D (8 bases). V gave up 4 bases and J gave up 4 bases, with 14 bases separating them. Germline CDR1 and CDR2: SEHNR and FQNEAQ (reference sequence). CDR3 length: 14 amino acids. Filled out from reference TRBV7-9 and TRBJ2-7, the complete variable domain reads DTGVSQNPRHKITKRGQNVTFRCDPISEHNRLYWYRQTLGQGPEFLTYFQNEAQLEKSRLLSDRFSAERPKGSFSTLEIQRTEQGDSAMYLCASSSGRGLYEQYFGPGTRLTVT.

The chain recombines TRBV5-1 with TRBJ2-7; 13 positions match TRBD2. V was pared by 3 bases and J by 5 bases, with 14 bases of the junction left unmatched. This CDR3 region has 18 residues. Germline lookup yields CDR1 SGHRS and CDR2 YFSETQ. CDR3 protein: CASSYGRTSGSYLNEQYF. DNA of the CDR3: TGCGCCAGCAGCTATGGGCGGACTAGCGGGAGTTATTTAAACGAGCAGTACTTC. The whole variable domain, filled in from reference TRBV5-1 and TRBJ2-7, reads KAGVTQTPRYLIKTRGQQVTLSCSPISGHRSVSWYQQTPGQGLQFLFEYFSETQRNKGNFPGRFSGRQFSNSRSEMNVSTLELGDSALYLCASSYGRTSGSYLNEQYFGPGTRLTVT.

The rearrangement joins TRBV7-7 to TRBJ2-7; 8 bases align to TRBD1. This CDR3 comprises 13 residues. With 5 bases clipped from V and 3 bases from J, the junction kept 3 bases outside the gene matches. Per germline, CDR1 SSHAT and CDR2 FNYEAQ (reference sequence). The CDR3 coding sequence is TGTGCCAGCAGCACAGGACAGGGCTACGAGCAGTACTTC. This codes for CASSTGQGYEQYF.

This CDR3 is CASRSRAGVGYTF. CDR3 coding DNA: TGTGCCAGCAGGTCACGGGCAGGGGTCGGCTACACCTTC. This chain joins TRBV6-6 and TRBJ1-2; a weak D match, TRBD1 (6 bases). The CDR3 is made up of 13 amino acids. V lost 6 bases, J lost 8 bases, and 16 bases lay in between. Germline assignment: CDR1 MNHNY and CDR2 SVGAGI (reference sequence).

V gene TRBV5-1 combines with J gene TRBJ2-5; TRBD1 aligns across 8 bases. The CDR3 length is 14 residues. Germline values: CDR1 SGHRS, CDR2 YFSETQ. Trimming cost V 4 bases and J 5 bases; bases outside gene matches: 7. The CDR3 here is CASSVQGEEETQYF. The CDR3 DNA follows: TGCGCCAGCAGCGTACAGGGGGAGGAGGAGACCCAGTACTTC.

The CDR3 reads CASSDTGLHSYEQYF. CDR3 nucleotides: TGTGCCAGCTCAGATACAGGGCTCCACTCCTACGAGCAGTACTTC. The genes are TRBV18 and TRBJ2-7, with a possible D match to TRBD1 (6 bases). There are 15 residues in the CDR3. V lost 5 bases and J 0 bases, leaving 14 bases between the germline ends. Germline CDR1 is KGHSH and CDR2 is LQKENI.